What follows describes a single TCR beta chain. These data belong to a study of T cells in narcolepsy. Method: immunoSEQ multiplex PCR; TCRdb's copy keeps in-frame clones and lacks some. The profile shows 25,000 or so clones, approximately 85% of them singletons. The germline V gene encodes CDR1 MNHEY and CDR2 SVGAGI. The V gene lost 6 bases and the J gene lost 0 bases, with 11 bases spanning the gap. The CDR3 covers 14 residues. The specimen was memory (CD45RA-) CD4+ T cells from blood. This chain links TRBV6-5 with TRBJ1-1; D is perhaps TRBD1 (6 bases). The sequence was collected from a human donor in good health. CDR3 bases: TGTGCCAGCAGGCGGGACAACCTGAACACTGAAGCTTTCTTT. Protein: CASRRDNLNTEAFF.